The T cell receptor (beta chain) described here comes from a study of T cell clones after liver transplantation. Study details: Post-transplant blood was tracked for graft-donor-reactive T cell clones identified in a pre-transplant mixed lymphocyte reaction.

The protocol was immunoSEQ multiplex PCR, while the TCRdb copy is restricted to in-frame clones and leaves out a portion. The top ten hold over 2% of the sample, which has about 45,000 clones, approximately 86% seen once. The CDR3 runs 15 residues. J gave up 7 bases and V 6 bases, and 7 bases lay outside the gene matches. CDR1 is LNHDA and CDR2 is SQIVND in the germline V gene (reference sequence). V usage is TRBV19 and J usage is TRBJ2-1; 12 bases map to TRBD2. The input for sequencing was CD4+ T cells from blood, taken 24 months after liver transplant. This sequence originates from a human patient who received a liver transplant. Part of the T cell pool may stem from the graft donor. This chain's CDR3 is CASRETSGGRNEQFF. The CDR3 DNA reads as TGTGCCAGTAGGGAAACTAGCGGGGGGCGTAATGAGCAGTTCTTC.